The sequence of this T cell receptor (beta chain) was determined in a study of blood T cell repertoires in COVID-19. The overall study: The United States, Italy and Spain supplied acute and convalescent COVID-19 samples. Sources were T cells, B-cell-depleted T cells, or PBMCs; the material itself was cDNA or gDNA.

In the source study's methods: Reference gene primer amplification yielded estimated nucleated cell counts. Data came from immunoSEQ multiplex PCR; TCRdb stores just in-frame clones and leaves some out. The DNA gave D and trimming, while V, J and clone size come from that table. The table records some 700,000 clones, 85% to 90% of them present only once. Germline lookup yields CDR1 SGHDN and CDR2 FVKESK. Losses at the gene ends were 6 bases for V and 8 bases for J; bases not matched to a gene: 12. This CDR3 has 14 residues. The chain links TRBV14 to TRBJ1-2; 7 bases fit TRBD1. This TCR was recovered from a woman aged 18-35 years with acute or convalescent COVID-19. The sequencing input was peripheral blood. CDR3 in amino acids: CASRLSGGPGGYTF. The CDR3 nucleotides are TGTGCCAGCAGGCTGTCAGGGGGTCCAGGGGGCTACACCTTC.